Each of the 7 T cell receptor beta chains below was sequenced from the same sample in a study of T cells in Graves' hyperthyroidism and ophthalmopathy. The CDR3 regions of TCR beta were amplified from RNA transcripts. When the TCR CDR3 underwent first-round RT-PCR, the HTBI primer set was used. TCRdb independently ran MiXCR on the multiplex PCR reads; one entry per CDR3 protein. Found here are fewer than 750,000 distinct CDR3 sequences, roughly 15% of them singletons; the top ten hold approximately 13%. Sequences were obtained from blood. The receptors stem from a woman aged 45-60 years with Graves' ophthalmopathy.

This sequence joins TRBV6-5 and TRBJ2-7, with D tentatively TRBD2 (6 bases). Trimming stripped 2 bases from V and 1 base from J, with 15 bases between. The CDR3 is made up of 16 amino acids. Germline V gene data show CDR1 as MNHEY and CDR2 as SVGAGI. CDR3 region: CASSYGTSGLSYEQYF. The CDR3, as DNA: TGTGCCAGCAGTTACGGGACTTCGGGCCTTTCCTACGAGCAGTACTTC.

This clonotype has a handful of counts. The chain recombines TRBV27 with TRBJ2-1, with 15 bases matching TRBD2. The CDR3 is made up of 16 amino acids. The V and J ends lost 6 bases and 9 bases, in that order; junction bases with no gene match: 9. Germline V gene sequence: CDR1 MNHEY, CDR2 SMNVEV (reference sequence). CDR3 sequence (DNA): TGTGCCAGCAGGGTCATGGGACTAGCGGGAGGCATTGAGCAGTTCTTC. This translates into CASRVMGLAGGIEQFF.

This clonotype came up a few times. The chain recombines TRBV7-9 with TRBJ2-1; D is unresolved. The V gene's germline CDR1 is SEHNR and CDR2 FQNEAQ (reference sequence). With 5 bases removed from V and 8 bases from J, the gap between germline ends came to 13 bases. This CDR3 comprises 13 residues. The DNA for the CDR3 is TGTGCCAGCAGCCCACCCATCCATTATGAGCAGTTCTTC. It translates to CASSPPIHYEQFF.

For this clonotype: This may arise from a read error, as a much more abundant clone is one base away. V gene TRBV7-2 combines with J gene TRBJ2-2; possible D gene TRBD1, 6 bases. The J call may be mistaken, given a closer DNA end match to TRBJ1-1. Germline-derived CDR1 and CDR2 are SGHTA and FQGNSA. The CDR3 consists of 13 residues. The CDR3: CASRNRVGTGAFF. The DNA for the CDR3 is TGTGCCAGCAGAAACAGGGTGGGCACTGGAGCTTTCTTT.

This clonotype was counted ten times or more. The V gene is TRBV5-5, the J gene TRBJ2-6; D remains unclear. The CDR3 extends over 14 amino acids. CDR1 and CDR2 (germline): SGHKS, YYEKEE (reference sequence). V lost 5 bases and J lost 0, with 6 bases in between. The CDR3 bases are TGTGCCAGCAGAATCGACTCTGGGGCCAACGTCCTGACTTTC. Its protein is CASRIDSGANVLTF.

This clonotype was seen more than once but under ten times. The chain recombines TRBV6-1 with TRBJ1-2; D unclear. CDR1 is MNHNS, CDR2 SASEGT, per germline. Deletions cut 5 bases from V and 4 bases from J, with 26 bases between. The CDR3 has 18 amino acids. CDR3 in amino acids: CASSSSPRRQKILYGYTF. The CDR3 DNA reads TGTGCCAGCAGTTCTTCTCCCAGACGGCAGAAAATACTCTATGGCTACACCTTC.

Regarding this clonotype: A much larger clone differs from this one at a single base, so this may be a read error. CDR3 in amino acids: CVSSYSTREEETQYF. Written as DNA, the CDR3 is TGTGTCAGCAGTTACTCGACCAGGGAGGAAGAGACCCAGTACTTC. The chain has TRBV6-5 and TRBJ2-5; possible D gene TRBD2, 6 bases. The germline V gene has CDR1 MNHEY and CDR2 SVGAGI. This CDR3 is 15 amino acids long.